This T cell receptor (beta chain) was captured in a study of blood T cells in healthy people across ages. Together with a sample-barcoded 5' primer, a J-beta primer mix was included in a second PCR lasting about 7 to 11 cycles. Each cDNA molecule, via a template-switch adaptor with 12 random nucleotides, was tagged. TCRdb reanalysed the 5' RACE reads using MiXCR and keeps one entry per CDR3 protein. The table includes over 1,500,000 distinct CDR3 sequences, just under 50% detected once. There are 18 residues in the CDR3. Germline-derived CDR1 and CDR2 are SEHNR and FQNEAQ (reference sequence). Trimming shortened V by 5 bases and J by 2 bases, and 24 bases separated the two germline ends. Each sample yielded at least 6.5 million isolated PBMCs.

This chain joins TRBV7-9 and TRBJ1-2; TRBD1 is a possible D gene (6 bases). The sequencing sample was made of blood. This receptor was taken from a woman between 40 and 55 years old in good health. The CDR3 protein is CASSPLVGGALRNYGYTF. The CDR3 nucleotides are TGTGCCAGCAGCCCCCTCGTCGGGGGCGCGTTACGAAACTATGGCTACACCTTC.